The 9 T cell receptor beta chains below were found in one sample sequenced in a study of response to subunit inactivated influenza vaccine. TCRdb redid the calling of the RT-PCR reads with MiXCR, one entry per CDR3 protein. The sample carries about 570,000 distinct CDR3 sequences, approximately 10% recorded once. These data are also associated with another study on T cells expressing NK-cell markers. That paper adds: Libraries used 5'RACE template switching adding universal primer site and UMIs.

The sample was PBMCs from blood, taken on the day of vaccination. These receptor sequences come from a man aged 45-65 years who received an inactivated influenza vaccine.

V usage is TRBV15 and J usage is TRBJ2-5; 7 bases line up with TRBD2. V shed 1 base, J shed 5 bases, and the junction held 10 bases outside the gene matches. This CDR3 comprises 16 residues. Germline values: CDR1 LNHNV, CDR2 YYDKDF (reference sequence). CDR3 sequence reads: CATSRGESLTSETQYF. CDR3 coding DNA: TGTGCCACCAGCAGAGGCGAATCGTTGACTAGCGAGACCCAGTACTTC.

V usage is TRBV28 and J usage is TRBJ1-4; D uncertain. Between the trimmed V and J ends, which lost 2 bases and 2 bases, there was a span of 9 bases. CDR3 size: 15 residues. Germline assignment: CDR1 MDHEN and CDR2 SYDVKM. CDR3 coding DNA: TGTGCCAGCAGTTTAGTCGGGGTGACTAATGAAAAACTGTTTTTT. Its protein product is CASSLVGVTNEKLFF.

The rearrangement links TRBV25-1 to TRBJ2-1, with 11 bases identical to TRBD2. From germline, CDR1 is MGHDK and CDR2 SYGVNS. The CDR3 consists of 15 residues. Losses at the gene ends were 3 bases for V and 9 bases for J; bases not matched to a gene: 7. The CDR3: CASSEGTSGSGEQFF. CDR3 nucleotide sequence: TGTGCCAGCAGTGAGGGAACTAGCGGGAGCGGTGAGCAGTTCTTC.

This clonotype came up a few times. CDR3 in DNA: TGCGCCAGCAGCATCGGGACAGGGGGCGTCGATGGCTACACCTTC. As protein: CASSIGTGGVDGYTF. V gene TRBV5-1 combines with J gene TRBJ1-2; TRBD1 aligns across 12 bases. With V trimmed by 4 bases and J by 6 bases, 7 bases remained unmatched. Germline loops: CDR1 SGHRS, CDR2 YFSETQ. The CDR3 extends over 15 amino acids.

This clonotype was recorded many times. The chain recombines TRBV7-9 with TRBJ2-1, with D perhaps matching TRBD1 (6 bases). CDR1 and CDR2 (germline): SEHNR, FQNEAQ (reference sequence). Trimming removed 0 bases from V and 7 bases from J, with 13 bases in between. This CDR3 is built from 15 residues. CDR3 bases: TGTGCCAGCAGCTTAGCGAGTCAGGGGTCAAATGAGCAGTTCTTC. This sequence encodes CASSLASQGSNEQFF.

This clonotype was found a few times. V and J are TRBV5-4 and TRBJ2-2; 8 bases match TRBD1. Germline V gene sequence: CDR1 SGHNT, CDR2 YYREEE (reference sequence). The CDR3 runs 15 residues. V shed 5 bases, J shed 1 base, and the junction held 4 bases outside the gene matches. The CDR3 DNA reads TGTGCCAGCAGGGTACAGGGGGTGAACACCGGGGAGCTGTTTTTT. This codes for CASRVQGVNTGELFF.

This clonotype was seen more than once but under ten times. This chain links TRBV27 with TRBJ1-6; D remains unclear. The V end was cut by 7 bases, the J end by 7 bases, with 11 bases between. The CDR3 is 13 amino acids. Germline CDR1 MNHEY, CDR2 SMNVEV (reference sequence). CDR3 sequence: CASKPGRNSPLHF. CDR3 nucleotide sequence: TGTGCCAGCAAACCCGGACGGAATTCACCCCTCCACTTT.

There are many counts of this clonotype. This chain links TRBV12-3 or TRBV12-4 with TRBJ1-2; D is possibly TRBD1 (5 bases). V lost 6 bases to trimming and J lost 4 bases, with 15 bases between them. This CDR3 is 14 amino acids long. CDR3 protein: CASSGGAGSYGYTF. The CDR3 DNA reads TGTGCCAGCAGCGGTGGAGCAGGGTCCTATGGCTACACCTTC.

This clonotype occurred many times. The chain joins TRBV7-2 to TRBJ1-6; no definite D call. The germline V gene encodes CDR1 SGHTA and CDR2 FQGNSA. The V and J ends lost 3 bases and 9 bases respectively, with 12 bases between them. The CDR3 is 14 amino acids. Here the CDR3 DNA reads TGTGCCAGCAGCTTCGTTGGGCGGAGTTCACCCCTCCACTTT. Translation gives CASSFVGRSSPLHF.